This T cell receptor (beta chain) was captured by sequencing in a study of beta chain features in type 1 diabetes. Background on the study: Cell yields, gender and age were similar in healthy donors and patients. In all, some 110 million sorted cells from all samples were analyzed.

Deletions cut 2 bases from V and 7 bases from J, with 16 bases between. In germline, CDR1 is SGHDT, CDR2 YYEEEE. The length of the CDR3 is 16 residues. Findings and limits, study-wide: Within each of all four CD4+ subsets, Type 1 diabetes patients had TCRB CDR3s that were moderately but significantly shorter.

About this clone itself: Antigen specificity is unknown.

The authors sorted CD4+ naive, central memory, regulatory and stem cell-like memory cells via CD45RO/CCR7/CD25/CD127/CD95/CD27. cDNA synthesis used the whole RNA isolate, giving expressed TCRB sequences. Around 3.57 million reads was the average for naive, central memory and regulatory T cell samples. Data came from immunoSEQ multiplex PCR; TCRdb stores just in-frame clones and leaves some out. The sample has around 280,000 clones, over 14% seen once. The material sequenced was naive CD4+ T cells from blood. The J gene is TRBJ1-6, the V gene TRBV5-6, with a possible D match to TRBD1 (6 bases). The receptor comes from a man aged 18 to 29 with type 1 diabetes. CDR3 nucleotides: TGTGCCAGCAGCTTACAGGGAAGGGTTCGGAATTCACCCCTCCACTTT. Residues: CASSLQGRVRNSPLHF.